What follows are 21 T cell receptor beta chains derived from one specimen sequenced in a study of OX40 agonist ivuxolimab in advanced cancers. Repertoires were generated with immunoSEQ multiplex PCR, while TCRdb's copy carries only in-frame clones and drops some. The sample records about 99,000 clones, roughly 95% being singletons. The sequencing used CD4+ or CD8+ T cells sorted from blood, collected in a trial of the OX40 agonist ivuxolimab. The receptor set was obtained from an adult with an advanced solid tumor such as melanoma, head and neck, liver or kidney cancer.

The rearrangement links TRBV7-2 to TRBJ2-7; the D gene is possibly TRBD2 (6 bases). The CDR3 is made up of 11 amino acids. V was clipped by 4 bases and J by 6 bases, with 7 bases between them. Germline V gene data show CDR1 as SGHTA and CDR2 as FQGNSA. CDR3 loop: CASSWRGEQYF. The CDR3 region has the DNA TGTGCCAGCAGCTGGCGGGGCGAGCAGTACTTC.

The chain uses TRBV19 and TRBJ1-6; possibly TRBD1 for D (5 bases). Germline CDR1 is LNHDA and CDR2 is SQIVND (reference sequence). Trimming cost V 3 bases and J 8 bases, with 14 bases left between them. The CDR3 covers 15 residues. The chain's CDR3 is CASSILQAPYSPLHF. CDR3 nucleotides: TGTGCCAGTAGTATTTTACAGGCGCCCTATTCACCCCTCCACTTT.

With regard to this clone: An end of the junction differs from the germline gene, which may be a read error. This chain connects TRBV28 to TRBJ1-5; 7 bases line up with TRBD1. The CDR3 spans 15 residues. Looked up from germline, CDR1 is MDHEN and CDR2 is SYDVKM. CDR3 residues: CASSPTGASSQPQHF. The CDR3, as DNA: TGTGCCAGCAGTCCTACAGGGGCGAGCAGTCAGCCCCAGCATTTT.

The CDR3 bases are TGTGCCAGCAGGGGGACTAGCGGGGGGGATACGCAGTATTTT. Translation: CASRGTSGGDTQYF. The rearrangement links TRBV28 to TRBJ2-3; 15 nucleotides match TRBD2. This CDR3 is 14 amino acids long. Germline V lookup: CDR1 MDHEN, CDR2 SYDVKM. J was trimmed by 6 bases and V by 6 bases; bases with no gene match: 1.

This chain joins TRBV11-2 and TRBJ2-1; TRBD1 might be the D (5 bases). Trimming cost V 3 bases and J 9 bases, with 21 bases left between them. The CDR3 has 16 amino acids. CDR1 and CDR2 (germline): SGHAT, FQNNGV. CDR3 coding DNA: TGTGCCAGCAGCTTCATAGGGGTCACCCTATTTGGTGAGCAGTTCTTC. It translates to CASSFIGVTLFGEQFF.

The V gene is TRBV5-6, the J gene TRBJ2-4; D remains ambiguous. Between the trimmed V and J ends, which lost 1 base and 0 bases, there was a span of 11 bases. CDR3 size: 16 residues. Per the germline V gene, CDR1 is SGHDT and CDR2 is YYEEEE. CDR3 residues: CASSLWKNLAKNIQYF. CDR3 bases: TGTGCCAGCAGCTTGTGGAAGAACTTAGCCAAAAACATTCAGTACTTC.

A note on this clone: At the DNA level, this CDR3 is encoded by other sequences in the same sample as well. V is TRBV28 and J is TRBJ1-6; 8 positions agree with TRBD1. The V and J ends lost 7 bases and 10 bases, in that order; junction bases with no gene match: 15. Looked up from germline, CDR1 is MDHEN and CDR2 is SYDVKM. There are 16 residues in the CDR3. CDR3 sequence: CASNDPGTGGGSPLHF. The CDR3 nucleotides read TGTGCCAGCAACGACCCAGGGACAGGAGGTGGGTCACCCCTCCACTTT. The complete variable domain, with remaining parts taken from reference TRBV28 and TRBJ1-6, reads DVKVTQSSRYLVKRTGEKVFLECVQDMDHENMFWYRQDPGLGLRLIYFSYDVKMKEKGDIPEGYSVSREKKERFSLILESASTNQTSMYLCASNDPGTGGGSPLHFGNGTRLTVT.

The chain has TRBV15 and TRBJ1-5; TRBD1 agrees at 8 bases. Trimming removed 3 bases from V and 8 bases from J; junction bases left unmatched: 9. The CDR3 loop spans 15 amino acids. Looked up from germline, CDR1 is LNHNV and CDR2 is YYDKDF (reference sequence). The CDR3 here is CATSSPGQAEEPQHF. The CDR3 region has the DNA TGTGCCACCAGCAGCCCGGGACAGGCGGAGGAGCCCCAGCATTTT.

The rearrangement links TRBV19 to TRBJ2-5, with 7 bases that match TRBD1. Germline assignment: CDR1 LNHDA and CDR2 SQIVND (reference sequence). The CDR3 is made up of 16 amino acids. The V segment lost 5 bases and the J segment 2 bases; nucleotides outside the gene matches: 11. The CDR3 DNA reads TGTGCCAGTAGTGATTCGTGGACAGGAGGTCAAGAGACCCAGTACTTC. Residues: CASSDSWTGGQETQYF.

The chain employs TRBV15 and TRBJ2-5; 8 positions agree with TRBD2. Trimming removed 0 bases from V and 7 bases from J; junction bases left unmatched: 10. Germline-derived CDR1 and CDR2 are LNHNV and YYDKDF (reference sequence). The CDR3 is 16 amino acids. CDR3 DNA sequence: TGTGCCACCAGCAGAGATCGGGGGCGGGAGGATGGGACCCAGTACTTC. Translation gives CATSRDRGREDGTQYF.

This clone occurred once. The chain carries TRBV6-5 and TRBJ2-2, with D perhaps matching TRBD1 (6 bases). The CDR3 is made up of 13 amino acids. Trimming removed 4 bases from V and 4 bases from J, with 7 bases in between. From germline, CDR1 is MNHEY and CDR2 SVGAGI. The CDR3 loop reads CASSSRGTGELFF. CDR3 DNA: TGTGCCAGCAGTTCCAGGGGCACCGGGGAGCTGTTTTTT.

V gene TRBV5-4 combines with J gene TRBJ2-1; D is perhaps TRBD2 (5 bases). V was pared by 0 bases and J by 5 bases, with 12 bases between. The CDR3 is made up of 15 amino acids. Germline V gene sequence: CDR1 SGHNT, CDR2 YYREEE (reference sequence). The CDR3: CASSLGVAPNNEQFF. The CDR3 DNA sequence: TGTGCCAGCAGCTTGGGAGTAGCGCCAAACAATGAGCAGTTCTTC.

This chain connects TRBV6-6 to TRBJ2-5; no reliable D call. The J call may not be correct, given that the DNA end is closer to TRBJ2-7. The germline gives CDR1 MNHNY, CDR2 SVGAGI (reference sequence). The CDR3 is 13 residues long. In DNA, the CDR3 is TGTGCCAGCAGTTACTCAATGGGGTACGAGCAGTACTTC. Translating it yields CASSYSMGYEQYF.

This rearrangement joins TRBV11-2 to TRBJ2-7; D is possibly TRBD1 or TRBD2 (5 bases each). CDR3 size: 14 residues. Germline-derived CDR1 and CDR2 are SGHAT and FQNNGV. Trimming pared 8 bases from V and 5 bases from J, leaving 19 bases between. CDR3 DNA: TGTGCCAGCGACAGTACGGGCAGGGACCACGAGCAGTACTTC. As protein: CASDSTGRDHEQYF.

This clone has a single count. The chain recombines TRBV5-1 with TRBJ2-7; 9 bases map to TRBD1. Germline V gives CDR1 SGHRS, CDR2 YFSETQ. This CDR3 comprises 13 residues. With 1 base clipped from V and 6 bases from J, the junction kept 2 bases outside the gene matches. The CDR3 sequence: CASSLNRGREQYF. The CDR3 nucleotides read TGCGCCAGCAGCTTGAACAGGGGGCGCGAGCAGTACTTC. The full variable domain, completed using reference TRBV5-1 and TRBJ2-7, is KAGVTQTPRYLIKTRGQQVTLSCSPISGHRSVSWYQQTPGQGLQFLFEYFSETQRNKGNFPGRFSGRQFSNSRSEMNVSTLELGDSALYLCASSLNRGREQYFGPGTRLTVT.

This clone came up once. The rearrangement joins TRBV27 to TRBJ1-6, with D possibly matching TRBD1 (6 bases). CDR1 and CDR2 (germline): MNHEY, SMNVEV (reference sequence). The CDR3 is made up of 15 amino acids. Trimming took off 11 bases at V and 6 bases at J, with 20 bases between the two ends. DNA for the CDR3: TGTGCCCGCCTGGACAGCCGGGAGTTTAATTCACCCCTCCACTTT. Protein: CARLDSREFNSPLHF.

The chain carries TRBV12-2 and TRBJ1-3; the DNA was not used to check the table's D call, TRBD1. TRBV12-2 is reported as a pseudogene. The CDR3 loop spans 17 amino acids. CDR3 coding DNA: TGTGCAAGTCGCGGGCGGGACAGGGGGTCCTCTGGAAACACCATATATTTT. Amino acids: CASRGRDRGSSGNTIYF.

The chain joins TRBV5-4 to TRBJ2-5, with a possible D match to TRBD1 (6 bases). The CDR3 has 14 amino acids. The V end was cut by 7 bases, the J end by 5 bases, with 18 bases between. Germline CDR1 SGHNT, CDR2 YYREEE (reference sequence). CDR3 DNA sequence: TGTGCCAGCGCCCTTGGGGGCATGGCGGAGACCCAGTACTTC. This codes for CASALGGMAETQYF.

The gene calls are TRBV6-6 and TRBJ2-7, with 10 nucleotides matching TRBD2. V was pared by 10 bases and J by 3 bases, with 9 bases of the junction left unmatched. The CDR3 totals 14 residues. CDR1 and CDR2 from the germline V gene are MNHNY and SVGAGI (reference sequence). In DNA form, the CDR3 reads TGTGCCATCGGGGTTACTAGCGGGGACTACGAGCAGTACTTC. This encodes CAIGVTSGDYEQYF.

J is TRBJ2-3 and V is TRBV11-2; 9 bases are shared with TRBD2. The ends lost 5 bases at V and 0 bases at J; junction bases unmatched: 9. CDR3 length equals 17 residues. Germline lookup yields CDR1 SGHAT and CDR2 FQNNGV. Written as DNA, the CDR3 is TGTGCCAGCAGCGGGACTAGCCAACGGTCTAGCACAGATACGCAGTATTTT. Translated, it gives CASSGTSQRSSTDTQYF.

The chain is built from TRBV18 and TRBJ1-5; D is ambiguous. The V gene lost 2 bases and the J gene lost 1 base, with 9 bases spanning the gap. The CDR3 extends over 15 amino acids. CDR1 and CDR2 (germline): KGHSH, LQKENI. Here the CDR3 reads CASSPYPGSNQPQHF. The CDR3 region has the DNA TGTGCCAGCTCACCATATCCGGGAAGCAATCAGCCCCAGCATTTT.